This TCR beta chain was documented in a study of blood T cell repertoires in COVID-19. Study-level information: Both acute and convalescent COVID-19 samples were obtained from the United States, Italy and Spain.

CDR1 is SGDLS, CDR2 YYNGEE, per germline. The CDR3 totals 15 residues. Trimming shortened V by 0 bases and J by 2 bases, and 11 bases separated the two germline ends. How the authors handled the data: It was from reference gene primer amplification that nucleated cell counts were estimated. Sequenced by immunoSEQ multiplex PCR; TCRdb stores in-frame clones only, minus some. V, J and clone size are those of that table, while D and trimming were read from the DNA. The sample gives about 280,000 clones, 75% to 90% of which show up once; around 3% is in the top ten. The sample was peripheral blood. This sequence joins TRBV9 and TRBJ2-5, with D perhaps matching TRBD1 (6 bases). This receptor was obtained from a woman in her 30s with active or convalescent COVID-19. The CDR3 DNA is TGTGCCAGCAGCGTAGCTACAGGGAAACAAGAGACCCAGTACTTC. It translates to CASSVATGKQETQYF.